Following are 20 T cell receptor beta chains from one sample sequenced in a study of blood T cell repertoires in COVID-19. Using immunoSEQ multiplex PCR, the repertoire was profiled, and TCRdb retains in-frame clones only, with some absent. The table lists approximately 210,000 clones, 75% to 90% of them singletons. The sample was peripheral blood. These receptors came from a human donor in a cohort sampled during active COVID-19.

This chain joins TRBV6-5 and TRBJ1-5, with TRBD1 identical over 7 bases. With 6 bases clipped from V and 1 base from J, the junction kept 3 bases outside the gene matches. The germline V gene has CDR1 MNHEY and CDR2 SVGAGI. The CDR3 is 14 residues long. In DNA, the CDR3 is TGTGCCAGCAGGCAGGGGGTGAGCAATCAGCCCCAGCATTTT. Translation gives CASRQGVSNQPQHF.

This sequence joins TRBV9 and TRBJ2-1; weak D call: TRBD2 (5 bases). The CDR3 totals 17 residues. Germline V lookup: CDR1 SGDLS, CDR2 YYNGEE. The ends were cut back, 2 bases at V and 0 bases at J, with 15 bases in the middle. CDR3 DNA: TGTGCCAGCAGCGTCGCTACTAGACCCAGCTCCTACAATGAGCAGTTCTTC. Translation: CASSVATRPSSYNEQFF.

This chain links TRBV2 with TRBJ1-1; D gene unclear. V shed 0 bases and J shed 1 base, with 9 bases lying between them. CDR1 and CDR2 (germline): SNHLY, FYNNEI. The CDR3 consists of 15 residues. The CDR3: CASSEARQRNTEAFF. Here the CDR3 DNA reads TGTGCCAGCAGTGAAGCGCGTCAGCGGAACACTGAAGCTTTCTTT.

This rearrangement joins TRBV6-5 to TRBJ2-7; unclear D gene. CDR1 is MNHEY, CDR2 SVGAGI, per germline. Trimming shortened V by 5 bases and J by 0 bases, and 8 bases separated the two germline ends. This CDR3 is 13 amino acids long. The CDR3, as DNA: TGTGCCAGCAGTCATCCGGGCTCCTACGAGCAGTACTTC. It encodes CASSHPGSYEQYF.

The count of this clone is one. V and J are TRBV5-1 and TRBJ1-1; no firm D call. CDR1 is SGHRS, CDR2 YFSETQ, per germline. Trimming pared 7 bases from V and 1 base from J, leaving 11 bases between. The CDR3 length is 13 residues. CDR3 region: CASGPAPNTEAFF. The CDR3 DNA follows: TGCGCCAGCGGCCCCGCTCCGAACACTGAAGCTTTCTTT. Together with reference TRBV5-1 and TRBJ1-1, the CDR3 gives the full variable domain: KAGVTQTPRYLIKTRGQQVTLSCSPISGHRSVSWYQQTPGQGLQFLFEYFSETQRNKGNFPGRFSGRQFSNSRSEMNVSTLELGDSALYLCASGPAPNTEAFFGQGTRLTVV.

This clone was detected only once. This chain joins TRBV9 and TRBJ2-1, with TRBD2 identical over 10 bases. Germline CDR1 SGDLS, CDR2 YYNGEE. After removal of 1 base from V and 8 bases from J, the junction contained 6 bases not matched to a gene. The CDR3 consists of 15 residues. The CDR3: CASSVTSGIRDEQFF. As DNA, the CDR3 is TGTGCCAGCAGCGTAACTAGCGGGATTAGGGATGAGCAGTTCTTC.

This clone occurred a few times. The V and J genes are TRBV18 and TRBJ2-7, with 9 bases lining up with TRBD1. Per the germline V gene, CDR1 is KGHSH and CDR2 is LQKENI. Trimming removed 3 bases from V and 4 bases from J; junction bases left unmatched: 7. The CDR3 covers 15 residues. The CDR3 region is CASSPLRTGDYEQYF. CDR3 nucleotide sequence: TGTGCCAGCTCACCCCTCAGGACAGGGGATTACGAGCAGTACTTC.

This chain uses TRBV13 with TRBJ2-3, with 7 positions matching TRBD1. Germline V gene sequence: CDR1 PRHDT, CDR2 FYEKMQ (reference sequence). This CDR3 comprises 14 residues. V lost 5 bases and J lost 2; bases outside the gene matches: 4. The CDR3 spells CASSQGDNTDTQYF. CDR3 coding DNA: TGTGCCAGCAGCCAGGGGGACAACACAGATACGCAGTATTTT.

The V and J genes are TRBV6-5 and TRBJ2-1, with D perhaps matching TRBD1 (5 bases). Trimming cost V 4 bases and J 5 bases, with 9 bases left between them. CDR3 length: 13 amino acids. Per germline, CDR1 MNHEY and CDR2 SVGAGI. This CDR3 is CASSWGLNNEQFF. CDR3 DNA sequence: TGTGCCAGCAGTTGGGGCTTAAACAATGAGCAGTTCTTC.

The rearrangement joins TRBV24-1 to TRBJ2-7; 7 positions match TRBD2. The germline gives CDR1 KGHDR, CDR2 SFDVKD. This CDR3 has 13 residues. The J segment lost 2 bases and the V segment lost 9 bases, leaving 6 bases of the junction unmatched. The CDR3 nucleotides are TGTGCCACCGCGGGGAGGGGAACCTACGAGCAGTACTTC. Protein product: CATAGRGTYEQYF.

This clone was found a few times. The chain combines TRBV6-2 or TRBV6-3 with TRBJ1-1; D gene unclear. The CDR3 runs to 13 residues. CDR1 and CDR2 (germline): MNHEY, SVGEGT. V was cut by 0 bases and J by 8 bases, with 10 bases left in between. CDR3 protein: CASSYSRAGEAFF. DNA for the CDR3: TGTGCCAGCAGTTACTCGAGGGCGGGCGAAGCTTTCTTT.

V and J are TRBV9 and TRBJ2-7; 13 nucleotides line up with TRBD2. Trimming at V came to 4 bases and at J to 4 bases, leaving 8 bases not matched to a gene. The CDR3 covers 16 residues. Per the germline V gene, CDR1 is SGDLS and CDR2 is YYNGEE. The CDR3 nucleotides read TGTGCCAGCAGCCCCCGCCGGACTAGCGGGAGTTACGAGCAGTACTTC. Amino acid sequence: CASSPRRTSGSYEQYF.

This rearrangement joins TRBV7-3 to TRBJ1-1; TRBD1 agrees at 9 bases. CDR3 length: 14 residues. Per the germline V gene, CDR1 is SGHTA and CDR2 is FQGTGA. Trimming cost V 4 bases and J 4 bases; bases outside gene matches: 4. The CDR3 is CASSSTGGVTEAFF. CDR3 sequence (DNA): TGTGCCAGCAGCTCTACAGGGGGCGTCACTGAAGCTTTCTTT.

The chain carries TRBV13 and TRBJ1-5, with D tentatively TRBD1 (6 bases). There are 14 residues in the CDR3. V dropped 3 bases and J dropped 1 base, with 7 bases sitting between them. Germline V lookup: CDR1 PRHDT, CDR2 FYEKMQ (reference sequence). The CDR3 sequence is CASSLRGSNQPQHF. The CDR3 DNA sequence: TGTGCCAGCAGCTTGAGGGGGAGCAATCAGCCCCAGCATTTT.

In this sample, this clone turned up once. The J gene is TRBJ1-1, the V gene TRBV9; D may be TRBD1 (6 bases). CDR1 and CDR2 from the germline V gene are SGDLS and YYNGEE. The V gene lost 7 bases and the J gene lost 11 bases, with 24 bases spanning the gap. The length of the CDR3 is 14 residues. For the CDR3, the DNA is TGTGCCAGCGCAGCCGGGGTGGGGGCCCTGGGGGCTTTCTTT. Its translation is CASAAGVGALGAFF. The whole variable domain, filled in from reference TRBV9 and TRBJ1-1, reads DSGVTQTPKHLITATGQRVTLRCSPRSGDLSVYWYQQSLDQGLQFLIQYYNGEERAKGNILERFSAQQFPDLHSELNLSSLELGDSALYFCASAAGVGALGAFFGQGTRLTVV.

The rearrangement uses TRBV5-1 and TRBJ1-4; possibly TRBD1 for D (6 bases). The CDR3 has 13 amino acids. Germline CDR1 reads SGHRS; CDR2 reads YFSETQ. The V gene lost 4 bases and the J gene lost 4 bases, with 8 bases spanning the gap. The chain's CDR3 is CASSGQLNEKLFF. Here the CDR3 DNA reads TGCGCCAGCAGCGGACAGCTTAATGAAAAACTGTTTTTT.

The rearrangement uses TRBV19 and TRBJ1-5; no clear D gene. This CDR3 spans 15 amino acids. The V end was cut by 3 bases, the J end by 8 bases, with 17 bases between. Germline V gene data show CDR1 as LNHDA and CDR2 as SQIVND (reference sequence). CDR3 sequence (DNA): TGTGCCAGTAGTATTTTCCCCGGCGGGTTCAAGCCCCAGCATTTT. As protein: CASSIFPGGFKPQHF.

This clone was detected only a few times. CDR3 DNA: TGTGCCAGCAGCCGAAGGGGACAGGGTAATCAGCCCCAGCATTTT. It specifies CASSRRGQGNQPQHF. This chain uses TRBV6-6 with TRBJ1-5; TRBD1 agrees at 9 bases. The CDR3 consists of 15 residues. With 6 bases clipped from V and 4 bases from J, the junction kept 7 bases outside the gene matches. The germline gives CDR1 MNHNY, CDR2 SVGAGI (reference sequence).

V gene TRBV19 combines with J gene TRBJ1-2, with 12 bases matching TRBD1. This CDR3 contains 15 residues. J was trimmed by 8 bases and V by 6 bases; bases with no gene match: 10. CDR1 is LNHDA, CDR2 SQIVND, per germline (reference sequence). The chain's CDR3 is CASRLPGQGAGGYTF. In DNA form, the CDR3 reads TGTGCCAGTAGACTGCCGGGACAGGGGGCCGGGGGCTACACCTTC.

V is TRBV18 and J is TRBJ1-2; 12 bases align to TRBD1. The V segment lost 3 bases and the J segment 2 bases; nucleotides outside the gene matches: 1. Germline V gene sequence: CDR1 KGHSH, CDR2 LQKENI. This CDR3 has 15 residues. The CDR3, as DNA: TGTGCCAGCTCACCGGGGACAGGGGGCAACTATGGCTACACCTTC. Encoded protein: CASSPGTGGNYGYTF.